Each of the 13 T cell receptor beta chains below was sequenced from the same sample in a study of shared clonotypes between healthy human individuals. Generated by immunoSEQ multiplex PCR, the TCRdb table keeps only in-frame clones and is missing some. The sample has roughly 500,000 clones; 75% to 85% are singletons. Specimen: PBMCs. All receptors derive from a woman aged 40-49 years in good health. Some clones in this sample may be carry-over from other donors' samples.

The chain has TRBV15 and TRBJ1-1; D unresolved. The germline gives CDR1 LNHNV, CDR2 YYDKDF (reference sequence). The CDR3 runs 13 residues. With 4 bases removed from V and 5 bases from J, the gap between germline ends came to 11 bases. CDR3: CATSKTWQTEAFF. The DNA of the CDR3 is TGTGCCACCAGCAAAACCTGGCAGACTGAAGCTTTCTTT.

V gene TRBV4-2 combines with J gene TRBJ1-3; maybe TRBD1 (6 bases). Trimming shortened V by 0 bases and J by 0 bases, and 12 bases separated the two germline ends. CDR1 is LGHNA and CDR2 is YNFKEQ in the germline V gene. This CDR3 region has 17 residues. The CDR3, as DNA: TGTGCCAGCAGCCAAGATAGGAGGGGGTACTCTGGAAACACCATATATTTT. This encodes CASSQDRRGYSGNTIYF.

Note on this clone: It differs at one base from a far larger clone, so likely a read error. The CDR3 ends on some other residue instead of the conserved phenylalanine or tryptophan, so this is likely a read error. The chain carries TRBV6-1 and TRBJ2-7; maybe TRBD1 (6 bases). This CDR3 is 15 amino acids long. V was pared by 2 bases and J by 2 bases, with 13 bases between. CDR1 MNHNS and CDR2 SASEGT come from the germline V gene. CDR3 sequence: CASSESVGAPYEQYL. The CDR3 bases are TGTGCCAGCAGTGAAAGTGTGGGGGCCCCCTACGAGCAGTACCTC.

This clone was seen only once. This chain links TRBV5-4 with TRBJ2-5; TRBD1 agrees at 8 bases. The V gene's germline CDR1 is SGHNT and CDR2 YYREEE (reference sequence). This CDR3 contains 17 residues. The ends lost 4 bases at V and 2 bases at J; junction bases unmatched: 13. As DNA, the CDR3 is TGTGCCAGCAGCCGCGAACCCCGGGACAGGTGGCAAGAGACCCAGTACTTC. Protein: CASSREPRDRWQETQYF.

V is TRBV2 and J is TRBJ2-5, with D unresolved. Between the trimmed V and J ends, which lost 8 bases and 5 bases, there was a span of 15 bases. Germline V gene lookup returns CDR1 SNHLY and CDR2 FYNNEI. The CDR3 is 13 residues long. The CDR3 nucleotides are TGTGCCAGCGGGCCTACGACTGGGGAGACCCAGTACTTC. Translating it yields CASGPTTGETQYF.

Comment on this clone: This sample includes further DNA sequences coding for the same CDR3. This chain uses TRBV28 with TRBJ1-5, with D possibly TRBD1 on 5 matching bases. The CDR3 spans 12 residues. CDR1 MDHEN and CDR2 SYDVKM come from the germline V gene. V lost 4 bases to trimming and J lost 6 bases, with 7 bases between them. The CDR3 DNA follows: TGTGCCAGCAGTTCGGGGGGTCAGCCCCAGCATTTT. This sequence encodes CASSSGGQPQHF.

The CDR3 reads CAWIKTGAGELFF. DNA of the CDR3: TGTGCCTGGATCAAGACGGGCGCCGGGGAGCTGTTTTTT. This rearrangement joins TRBV30 to TRBJ2-2, with no clear D. This CDR3 comprises 13 residues. V shed 4 bases and J shed 6 bases, with 12 bases lying between them. The germline V gene has CDR1 GTSNPN and CDR2 SVGIG (reference sequence).

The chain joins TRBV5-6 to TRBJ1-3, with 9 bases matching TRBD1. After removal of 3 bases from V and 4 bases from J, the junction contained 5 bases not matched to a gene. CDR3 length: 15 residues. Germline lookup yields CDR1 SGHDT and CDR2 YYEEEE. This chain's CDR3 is CASSSTGTGGNTIYF. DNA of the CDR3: TGTGCCAGCAGCTCAACCGGGACAGGGGGAAACACCATATATTTT.

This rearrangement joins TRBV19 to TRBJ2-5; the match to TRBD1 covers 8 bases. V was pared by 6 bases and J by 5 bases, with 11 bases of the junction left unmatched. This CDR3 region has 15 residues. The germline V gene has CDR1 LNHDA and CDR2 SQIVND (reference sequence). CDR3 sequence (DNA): TGTGCCAGTAGGGTTACAGGGGGAGCGTTTGAGACCCAGTACTTC. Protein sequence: CASRVTGGAFETQYF.

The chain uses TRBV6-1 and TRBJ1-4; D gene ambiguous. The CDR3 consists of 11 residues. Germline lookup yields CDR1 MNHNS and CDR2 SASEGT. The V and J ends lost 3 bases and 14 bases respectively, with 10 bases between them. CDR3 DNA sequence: TGTGCCAGCAGTGAGGTCCTCGTGCTGTTTTTT. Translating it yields CASSEVLVLFF.

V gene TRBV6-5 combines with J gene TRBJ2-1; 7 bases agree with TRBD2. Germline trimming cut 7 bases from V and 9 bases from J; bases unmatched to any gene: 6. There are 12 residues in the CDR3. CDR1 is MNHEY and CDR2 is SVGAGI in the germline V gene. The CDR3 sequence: CASTSTSFEQFF. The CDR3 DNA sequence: TGTGCCAGCACCTCGACTAGCTTTGAGCAGTTCTTC.

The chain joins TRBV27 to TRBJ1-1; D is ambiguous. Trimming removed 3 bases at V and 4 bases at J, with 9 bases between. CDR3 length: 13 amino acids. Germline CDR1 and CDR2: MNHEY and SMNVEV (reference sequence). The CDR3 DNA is TGTGCCAGCAGTTTTAGGGAGTCCACTGAAGCTTTCTTT. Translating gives CASSFRESTEAFF.

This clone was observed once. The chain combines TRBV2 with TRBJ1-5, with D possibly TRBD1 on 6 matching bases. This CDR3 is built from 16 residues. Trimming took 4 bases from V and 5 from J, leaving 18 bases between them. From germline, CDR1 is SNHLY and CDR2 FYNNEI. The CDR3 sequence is CASSAPNRDSHQPQHF. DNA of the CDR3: TGTGCCAGCAGTGCCCCAAACAGGGATTCGCATCAGCCCCAGCATTTT.